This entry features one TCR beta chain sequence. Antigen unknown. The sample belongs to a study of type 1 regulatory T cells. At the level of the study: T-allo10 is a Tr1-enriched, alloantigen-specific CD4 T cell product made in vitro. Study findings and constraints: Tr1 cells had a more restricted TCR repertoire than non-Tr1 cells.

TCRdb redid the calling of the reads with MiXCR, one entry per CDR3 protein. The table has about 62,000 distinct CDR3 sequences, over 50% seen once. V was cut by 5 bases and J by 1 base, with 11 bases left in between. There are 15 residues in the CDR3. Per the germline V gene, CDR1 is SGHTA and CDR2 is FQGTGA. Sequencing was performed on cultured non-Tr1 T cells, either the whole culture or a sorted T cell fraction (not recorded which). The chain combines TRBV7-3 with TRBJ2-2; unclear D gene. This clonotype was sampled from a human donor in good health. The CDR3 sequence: CASSPSLLNTGELFF. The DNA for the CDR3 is TGTGCCAGCAGCCCCTCGCTATTGAACACCGGGGAGCTGTTTTTT.